These T cell receptor beta chains were read from a single sample in a study of T cells in Graves' hyperthyroidism and ophthalmopathy. TCRdb redid the calling of the multiplex PCR reads with MiXCR, one entry per CDR3 protein. The sample records some 720,000 distinct CDR3 sequences, around 17% being singletons. Sequenced sample: blood. The receptors were gathered from a man aged 18 to 29 with Graves' hyperthyroidism. CDR3s include the opening cysteine and the closing phenylalanine or tryptophan. A D gene is named only where the DNA matches it firmly. Clone size is not always given. Where it is, it says once, few, many or a class for expanded clones.

j_call: TRBJ1-5; clone_size: few; d_call: .; v_call: TRBV6-2/TRBV6-3; cdr3_nt: TGTGCCAGCAGCTCCGGGACTACCGGGGGGCAGCCCCAGCATTTT; cdr3_aa: CASSSGTTGGQPQHF
j_call: TRBJ2-3; clone_size: many; d_call: .; v_call: TRBV12-3/TRBV12-4; cdr3_nt: TGTGCCAGCAGTCCTGAGACATCGAGGGGGGGCACAGATACGCAGTATTTT; cdr3_aa: CASSPETSRGGTDTQYF
j_call: TRBJ1-6; clone_size: .; d_call: .; v_call: TRBV12-5; cdr3_nt: TGTGCTAGTGGTTTGGTGCGAACCGGACAGACCTCCTATAATTCACCCCTCCACTTT; cdr3_aa: CASGLVRTGQTSYNSPLHF
j_call: TRBJ2-4; clone_size: many; d_call: .; v_call: TRBV6-1; cdr3_nt: TGTGCCAGCAGTGAGGGGGTAGCCAAAAACATTCAGTACTTC; cdr3_aa: CASSEGVAKNIQYF
j_call: TRBJ1-5; clone_size: few; d_call: TRBD1; v_call: TRBV7-3; cdr3_nt: TGTGCCAGCAGCCCGGGACAGGGCAAACAGCCCCAGCATTTT; cdr3_aa: CASSPGQGKQPQHF
j_call: TRBJ2-5; clone_size: few; d_call: .; v_call: TRBV20-1; cdr3_nt: TGCAGTGCTATCGATTGGGCGGCATGGGAGACCCAGTACTTC; cdr3_aa: CSAIDWAAWETQYF
j_call: TRBJ2-1; clone_size: many; d_call: TRBD2; v_call: TRBV10-3; cdr3_nt: TGTGCCATCAGTTCTACTAGCGGGAGAGACACGGAGGGCTCCTACAATGAGCAGTTCTTC; cdr3_aa: CAISSTSGRDTEGSYNEQFF
j_call: TRBJ2-7; clone_size: many; d_call: .; v_call: TRBV28; cdr3_nt: TGTGCCAGCAGTCTATTAGCGTCGAGCTCCTACGAGCAGTACTTC; cdr3_aa: CASSLLASSSYEQYF
j_call: TRBJ1-1; clone_size: .; d_call: TRBD1; v_call: TRBV20-1; cdr3_nt: TGCAGTGCGAGGGGGCGCGACACTGAAGCTTTCTTT; cdr3_aa: CSARGRDTEAFF
j_call: TRBJ2-3; clone_size: .; d_call: TRBD2; v_call: TRBV19; cdr3_nt: TGTGCCAGTAGTATAAAGCTAGCGGGAGAAGGAAGCACAGATACGCAGTATTTT; cdr3_aa: CASSIKLAGEGSTDTQYF
j_call: TRBJ2-7; clone_size: .; d_call: .; v_call: TRBV12-3/TRBV12-4; cdr3_nt: TGTGCCAGCAGTTTTCACGGCGAGCAGTACTTC; cdr3_aa: CASSFHGEQYF
j_call: TRBJ2-1; clone_size: .; d_call: .; v_call: TRBV18; cdr3_nt: TGTGCCAGCTCACCATGTCAGGAGTGCTACAATGAGCAGTTCTTC; cdr3_aa: CASSPCQECYNEQFF
j_call: TRBJ1-1; clone_size: many; d_call: .; v_call: TRBV18; cdr3_nt: TGTGCCAGCTCACCACGGCAGACTGAAGCTTTCTTT; cdr3_aa: CASSPRQTEAFF
j_call: TRBJ1-1; clone_size: .; d_call: .; v_call: TRBV24-1; cdr3_nt: TGTGCCACCAGTGATGCGGGACTTGGTACTGAAGCTTTCTTT; cdr3_aa: CATSDAGLGTEAFF
j_call: TRBJ1-2; clone_size: .; d_call: TRBD1; v_call: TRBV20-1; cdr3_nt: TGCAGTGCTGGCCCACCCGGGACAGATGGCTACACCTTC; cdr3_aa: CSAGPPGTDGYTF
j_call: TRBJ2-7; clone_size: .; d_call: TRBD2; v_call: TRBV28; cdr3_nt: TGCGCCAGCAGCCGAAGACTAGCGGGAGAGAGCTCCTACGAGCAGTACTTC; cdr3_aa: CASSRRLAGESSYEQYF
j_call: TRBJ2-2; clone_size: many; d_call: .; v_call: TRBV2; cdr3_nt: TGTGCCGCAAAAAGACCCGGGACTAACACCGGGGAGCTGTTTTTT; cdr3_aa: CAAKRPGTNTGELFF
j_call: TRBJ2-3; clone_size: many; d_call: TRBD1; v_call: TRBV27; cdr3_nt: TGTGCCAGCAGTTTATCGGGACAGGGAGCCGATACGCAGTATTTT; cdr3_aa: CASSLSGQGADTQYF
j_call: TRBJ2-7; clone_size: many; d_call: TRBD1; v_call: TRBV6-1; cdr3_nt: TGTGCCAGCAGGCCCGGACAGGGGCAGACCTACGAGCAGTACTTC; cdr3_aa: CASRPGQGQTYEQYF
j_call: TRBJ2-4; clone_size: few; d_call: TRBD2; v_call: TRBV20-1; cdr3_nt: TGCAGTGCTAGCCTTAGCGGGACCGCCAAAAACATTCAGTACTTC; cdr3_aa: CSASLSGTAKNIQYF
j_call: TRBJ2-1; clone_size: .; d_call: .; v_call: TRBV24-1; cdr3_nt: TGTGCCACCAGTGATCAGGACTCGAGCTCCTACAATGAGCAGTTCTTC; cdr3_aa: CATSDQDSSSYNEQFF
j_call: TRBJ1-3; clone_size: few; d_call: .; v_call: TRBV9; cdr3_nt: TGTGCCAGCAGCGTATCGGCAGGGGACTCTGGAAACACCATATATTTT; cdr3_aa: CASSVSAGDSGNTIYF
j_call: TRBJ2-4; clone_size: .; d_call: TRBD1; v_call: TRBV7-9; cdr3_nt: TGTGCCAGCAGCGAAGGACAGGGCCACATTCAGTACTTC; cdr3_aa: CASSEGQGHIQYF
j_call: TRBJ2-1; clone_size: many; d_call: TRBD2; v_call: TRBV28; cdr3_nt: TGTGCCAGCTTATCCGCTAGCGGGAGTCCCTACGAGCAGTTCTTC; cdr3_aa: CASLSASGSPYEQFF
j_call: TRBJ2-7; clone_size: many; d_call: .; v_call: TRBV28; cdr3_nt: TGTGCCAGCAGTTTGAGGAATGGACGGGAGCAGTACTTC; cdr3_aa: CASSLRNGREQYF
j_call: TRBJ2-1; clone_size: many; d_call: TRBD2; v_call: TRBV12-3/TRBV12-4; cdr3_nt: TGTGCCAGCAGTCGACCGGGACTAGCGGGAGGGAATGAGCAGTTCTTC; cdr3_aa: CASSRPGLAGGNEQFF
j_call: TRBJ2-5; clone_size: .; d_call: TRBD2; v_call: TRBV20-1; cdr3_nt: TGCAGTGCTAGACTAGCGGGATCGGAGACCCAGTACTTC; cdr3_aa: CSARLAGSETQYF
j_call: TRBJ2-1; clone_size: many; d_call: TRBD2; v_call: TRBV28; cdr3_nt: TGTGCCAGCCGGGGGCTAGCGGGTTCGTATTCCTACAATGAGCAGTTCTTC; cdr3_aa: CASRGLAGSYSYNEQFF
j_call: TRBJ2-5; clone_size: .; d_call: .; v_call: TRBV13; cdr3_nt: TGTGCCAGCAGCTTATTTCGCGGAGGGGTAGAGACCCAGTACTTC; cdr3_aa: CASSLFRGGVETQYF